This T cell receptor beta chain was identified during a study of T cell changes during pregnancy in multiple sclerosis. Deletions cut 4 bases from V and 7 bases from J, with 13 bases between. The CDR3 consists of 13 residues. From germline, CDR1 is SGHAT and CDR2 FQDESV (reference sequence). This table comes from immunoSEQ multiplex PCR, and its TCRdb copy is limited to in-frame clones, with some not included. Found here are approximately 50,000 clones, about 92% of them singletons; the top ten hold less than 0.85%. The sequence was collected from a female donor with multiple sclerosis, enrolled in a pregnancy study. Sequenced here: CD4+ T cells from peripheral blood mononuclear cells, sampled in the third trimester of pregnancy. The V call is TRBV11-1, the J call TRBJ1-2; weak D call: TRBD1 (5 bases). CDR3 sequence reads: CASSSWGDLGYTF. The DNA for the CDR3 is TGTGCCAGCAGCTCCTGGGGGGACCTTGGCTACACCTTC.